The 25 T cell receptor beta chains reported below all come from one sample, sequenced in a study of CXCR3-negative and CXCR3-positive naive CD8 T cells (dated by TCRdb to between 2018 and 2020). Beyond this particular receptor, the publication reports: TRB CDR3s from CXCR3-positive naive cells showed higher hydrophobicity (lower Kidera factor 4), lower energy, and higher strength and volume indices than CXCR3-negative naive cells.

These receptors are not linked to any known antigen. Sequencing used a NextSeq 550. The Human TCR Profiling Kit (MiLaboratory) was used to prepare UMI-labeled 5' RACE TRB cDNA libraries. After the reads were reprocessed by TCRdb, one entry was made per CDR3 protein sequence, with no DNA. This sample's table has entries for tens of thousands of distinct CDR3 sequences. Jointly, the top ten make up approximately 0.71% of the sample. Sequenced input: naive CXCR3+ CD8+ T cells from blood. The cell subset or site label of this sample denotes: CD45RO-CCR7+CD27+CD95- naive CD8+ T cells expressing CXCR3 (TNR3+). The receptors shown here come from a human donor in good health. Some clones in this sample may be carry-over from other donors' samples.

This chain joins TRBV11-2 and TRBJ2-7; without DNA, the TCRdb call of TRBD1 cannot be checked. Germline CDR1 is SGHAT and CDR2 is FQNNGV. The CDR3 covers 13 residues. The chain's CDR3 is CASSRSSAPEQYF. The full variable domain, with the rest looked up from reference TRBV11-2 and TRBJ2-7, is EAGVAQSPRYKIIEKRQSVAFWCNPISGHATLYWYQQILGQGPKLLIQFQNNGVVDDSQLPKDRFSAERLKGVDSTLKIQPAKLEDSAVYLCASSRSSAPEQYFGPGTRLTVT.

The chain employs TRBV7-9 and TRBJ2-1; TCRdb gives TRBD2 as the D gene, but with no DNA this cannot be confirmed. The germline gives CDR1 SEHNR, CDR2 FQNEAQ (reference sequence). CDR3 length: 17 residues. CDR3 in amino acids: CASTGLAGGSSYNEQFF.

The chain couples TRBV5-5 to TRBJ2-2. The CDR3 extends over 13 amino acids. The V gene's germline CDR1 is SGHKS and CDR2 YYEKEE (reference sequence). CDR3 region: CASSFGNTGELFF.

The gene calls are TRBV5-6 and TRBJ2-2; TCRdb gives TRBD1 as the D gene, but with no DNA this cannot be confirmed. Per the germline V gene, CDR1 is SGHDT and CDR2 is YYEEEE. The CDR3 consists of 14 residues. The CDR3 region is CASSSVGKVRELFF. The variable domain in full, completed from reference TRBV5-6 and TRBJ2-2, reads DAGVTQSPTHLIKTRGQQVTLRCSPKSGHDTVSWYQQALGQGPQFIFQYYEEEERQRGNFPDRFSGHQFPNYSSELNVNALLLGDSALYLCASSSVGKVRELFFGEGSRLTVL.

The rearrangement joins TRBV29-1 to TRBJ2-7; the D call of TRBD1 rests on TCRdb alone, since no DNA is present to check it. Germline CDR1 is SQVTM and CDR2 is ANQGSEA. This CDR3 is built from 12 residues. The CDR3 reads CSVSGVSYEQYF.

The chain couples TRBV23-1 to TRBJ2-7; TCRdb's D call of TRBD2 is untestable without DNA. TRBV23-1 is an ORF, with its function uncertain. This CDR3 has 13 residues. CDR3 loop: CAPGSGGIYEQYF.

This chain uses TRBV6-2 or TRBV6-3 with TRBJ2-2; TCRdb's assignment of TRBD2 cannot be checked, as there is no DNA. This CDR3 contains 16 residues. Germline lookup yields CDR1 MNHEY and CDR2 SVGEGT. The CDR3 loop reads CASRSSGGENTGELFF.

The rearrangement joins TRBV29-1 to TRBJ2-1; the TCRdb D gene call, TRBD2, has no DNA to confirm it. This CDR3 is 15 amino acids long. Germline assignment: CDR1 SQVTM and CDR2 ANQGSEA. The CDR3 loop is CSVVWGLADYNEQFF.

The V call is TRBV7-9, the J call TRBJ2-1. The CDR3 extends over 13 amino acids. Germline CDR1 reads SEHNR; CDR2 reads FQNEAQ (reference sequence). The CDR3 region is CASSPTVAAEQFF.

The rearrangement joins TRBV29-1 to TRBJ2-2; TCRdb indicates TRBD2, and absent DNA this call remains unverified. The CDR3 has 12 amino acids. CDR1 and CDR2 from the germline V gene are SQVTM and ANQGSEA. The CDR3 is CSVGPATGELFF.

The V and J genes are TRBV10-1 and TRBJ2-1. The V gene's germline CDR1 is WNHNN and CDR2 SYGVQD (reference sequence). The CDR3 sequence is 11 residues long. CDR3 residues: CASSGNFRPFF.

This chain links TRBV20-1 with TRBJ2-7. Germline-derived CDR1 and CDR2 are DFQATT and SNEGSKA (reference sequence). This CDR3 is built from 13 residues. CDR3 sequence: CSASGSEDYEQYF.

The V and J genes are TRBV7-6 and TRBJ2-3; TCRdb picks TRBD2, but there is no DNA to check that call. CDR1 and CDR2 from the germline V gene are SGHVS and FNYEAQ. This CDR3 spans 14 amino acids. CDR3 sequence reads: CASSLAGGTDTQYF.

The chain couples TRBV28 to TRBJ2-3; TCRdb's assignment of TRBD1 cannot be checked, as there is no DNA. The CDR3 sequence is 15 residues long. Germline V gives CDR1 MDHEN, CDR2 SYDVKM. The CDR3 here is CASSEDRASTDTQYF. Based on the CDR3 plus reference TRBV28 and TRBJ2-3, the full variable domain is DVKVTQSSRYLVKRTGEKVFLECVQDMDHENMFWYRQDPGLGLRLIYFSYDVKMKEKGDIPEGYSVSREKKERFSLILESASTNQTSMYLCASSEDRASTDTQYFGPGTRLTVL.

This chain joins TRBV29-1 and TRBJ1-5. Germline V lookup: CDR1 SQVTM, CDR2 ANQGSEA. This CDR3 is 14 amino acids long. CDR3 in amino acids: CSVNTGEANQPQHF.

The genes are TRBV12-3 or TRBV12-4 and TRBJ2-7; TCRdb designates TRBD1, a call that cannot be tested without DNA. This CDR3 has 15 residues. CDR3 residues: CASSPPVGQTYEQYF.

The gene calls are TRBV7-2 and TRBJ1-2; checking the TCRdb D call of TRBD1 is not possible without DNA. This CDR3 comprises 15 residues. Germline V gene lookup returns CDR1 SGHTA and CDR2 FQGNSA. CDR3: CASSLEASPYYGYTF.

The chain couples TRBV20-1 to TRBJ1-1. This CDR3 comprises 15 residues. Looked up from germline, CDR1 is DFQATT and CDR2 is SNEGSKA (reference sequence). The CDR3 here is CSARAGERMNTEAFF.

V gene TRBV6-2 or TRBV6-3 combines with J gene TRBJ2-7; TCRdb calls TRBD1, which cannot be checked without DNA. This CDR3 comprises 16 residues. From germline, CDR1 is MNHEY and CDR2 SVGEGT. CDR3 residues: CASSPGTGYSGYEQYF.

V usage is TRBV7-2 and J usage is TRBJ2-7; TCRdb's D call of TRBD1 is untestable without DNA. This CDR3 comprises 13 residues. Germline V gene sequence: CDR1 SGHTA, CDR2 FQGNSA. The CDR3 sequence is CASSPDSTYEQYF.

The V and J genes are TRBV28 and TRBJ1-3. The CDR3 covers 16 residues. Germline V CDR1 and CDR2: MDHEN, SYDVKM. The chain's CDR3 is CASSPPGTLGGNTIYF.

The CDR3 protein is CSARDRRPGQGYNEQFF. This chain uses TRBV20-1 with TRBJ2-1; the TCRdb call, TRBD1, lacks DNA for checking. The germline gives CDR1 DFQATT, CDR2 SNEGSKA (reference sequence). The CDR3 loop spans 17 amino acids.

J is TRBJ1-2 and V is TRBV7-9. In germline, CDR1 is SEHNR, CDR2 FQNEAQ (reference sequence). The CDR3 is 15 amino acids. The CDR3 protein is CASSLAGQANYGYTF.

The gene calls are TRBV6-2 or TRBV6-3 and TRBJ2-2; no DNA is available, so the TRBD2 call from TCRdb remains unchecked. The CDR3 consists of 16 residues. Germline V gives CDR1 MNHEY, CDR2 SVGEGT. The CDR3 loop reads CASSTLSPAVAGELFF.

The rearrangement uses TRBV2 and TRBJ2-7; TCRdb outputs TRBD2, but without DNA this stays unchecked. CDR1 and CDR2 from the germline V gene are SNHLY and FYNNEI. The CDR3 has 15 residues. CDR3: CASRELAGGPYEQYF.